Reported below is one T cell receptor beta chain. Sequenced by immunoSEQ multiplex PCR; TCRdb stores in-frame clones only, minus some. The sample has more than 25,000 clones, roughly nine tenths seen once. This record belongs to a study of T cell changes during pregnancy in multiple sclerosis. The V and J ends lost 10 bases and 5 bases respectively, with 18 bases between them. CDR3 size: 13 residues. Per the germline V gene, CDR1 is LNHDA and CDR2 is SQIVND (reference sequence). This specimen consisted of peripheral blood, obtained in the first trimester of pregnancy. The rearrangement links TRBV19 to TRBJ2-7; no reliable D call. This sequence was found in a female donor in good health, enrolled as a control in a pregnancy study. CDR3 loop: CATSPTPSNEQYF. The CDR3 nucleotides are TGTGCCACCTCCCCGACTCCGTCAAACGAGCAGTACTTC.